A selection of T cell receptor beta chains follows, all from one sample in a study of cytomegalovirus exposure and HLA in healthy donors. Data came from immunoSEQ multiplex PCR; TCRdb stores just in-frame clones and leaves some out. The repertoire holds 95,000 to 150,000 clones, with roughly four fifths as singletons. The specimen was PBMCs. The receptors were sampled from a woman under 40 in good health and CMV-seropositive. Each CDR3 is given with its conserved first and last residue. The order of the fields is V gene, clone size, J gene, CDR3 length, CDR3 protein. Size values are once, few and many counts, or a class for expanded clones, and some rows have none.

>TRBV7-9|few|TRBJ2-2|14
CASSLGGDTGELFF
>TRBV2|few|TRBJ1-2|13
CASTNRGGYGYTF
>TRBV2|.|TRBJ1-5|12
CASSEDSQPQHF
>TRBV6-5|.|TRBJ2-7|15
CASSAQAVTLHEQYF
>TRBV5-1|.|TRBJ2-5|15
CASSLGQGRRETQYF
>TRBV2|.|TRBJ2-7|14
CASGADTSSYEQYF
>TRBV7-2|.|TRBJ1-1|12
CANSEGVSEAFF
>TRBV10-3|.|TRBJ1-2|14
CAISATGGVYGYTF
>TRBV11-1|.|TRBJ1-2|13
CASSPRVNYGYTF
>TRBV6-5|.|TRBJ2-1|16
CASSYTGVSTSSEQFF
>TRBV5-4|medium-sized|TRBJ1-1|13
CASLLHGGTEAFF
>TRBV7-8|.|TRBJ1-1|18
CASSPGTGGVRENTEAFF
>TRBV6-6|.|TRBJ1-5|14
CASSYKGGNQPQHF
>TRBV6-6|.|TRBJ1-5|15
CACGGNLGGNQPQHF
>TRBV19|.|TRBJ1-2|14
CASSIPGDVGGYTF
>TRBV7-8|.|TRBJ2-7|14
CASSLGQGAYEQYF
>TRBV10-3|.|TRBJ1-6|14
CAISEAGLNSPLHF
>TRBV6-5|.|TRBJ2-7|15
CASSYGPSGSYEQYF
>TRBV28|.|TRBJ2-7|14
CASRRTSGSYEQYF
>TRBV5-1|few|TRBJ2-3|13
CASHGVPRDTQYF
>TRBV28|.|TRBJ2-1|15
CASSSPEGSYNEQFF
>TRBV29-1|.|TRBJ1-1|13
CSVEGQTNTEAFF
>TRBV6-1|.|TRBJ2-7|13
CASNVGQGRRWYF
>TRBV27|.|TRBJ1-1|14
CASSWQQGVTETFF
>TRBV5-1|once|TRBJ2-6|16
CASSLGGPSGANVLTF
>TRBV27|.|TRBJ1-1|19
CASSQGRRSGGSRYTEAFF
>TRBV7-6|.|TRBJ1-2|14
CASSPGQLNYGYTF
>TRBV5-4|.|TRBJ2-5|11
CASSPGGTQYF
>TRBV4-2|once|TRBJ1-1|15
CASSQGRGADTEAFF
>TRBV6-1|.|TRBJ2-1|15
CASSEPGGPNTEQFF
>TRBV2|.|TRBJ1-2|15
CASSEVRGEGNGYTF
>TRBV28|.|TRBJ1-3|14
CASSSPTPRNTIYF
>TRBV28|.|TRBJ1-2|13
CASTGHRGLGYTF
>TRBV5-1|few|TRBJ1-1|14
CASFRGAGNTEAFF
>TRBV14|.|TRBJ1-2|15
CASGPQGLGNYGYTF
>TRBV6-5|.|TRBJ1-1|12
CASSSGQGATFF
>TRBV6-5|.|TRBJ1-1|14
CASRPHMADTEAFF
>TRBV19|.|TRBJ1-1|14
CASSPRETWMEAFF